The 32 T cell receptor beta chains in this list originate from one sample, sequenced in a study of a mutant IDH1 vaccine in newly diagnosed glioma. The antigens of these receptors remain unknown. Clones were read by immunoSEQ multiplex PCR, and TCRdb kept only the in-frame ones, dropping some. The profile shows about 54,000 clones, about 86% of them singletons. The time point here: week 35, safety follow-up. The study gave 300 ug of mutant IDH1 20-mer peptide per vaccine dose, with topical imiquimod. Here the sequenced sample was PBMCs, taken from a glioma patient whose treatment included an IDH1 peptide vaccine. Source of these receptors: a middle-aged man with glioma.

CDR3 region: CASSIDGNTEAFF. CDR3 nucleotides: TGTGCCAGCAGCATCGACGGGAACACTGAAGCTTTCTTT. The V and J genes are TRBV7-9 and TRBJ1-1, with no clear D. Germline V lookup: CDR1 SEHNR, CDR2 FQNEAQ (reference sequence). With 5 bases removed from V and 1 base from J, the gap between germline ends came to 8 bases. This CDR3 has 13 amino acids.

The sample holds one count of this clone. Other DNA sequences within the sample encode an identical CDR3. V is TRBV19 and J is TRBJ2-7; TRBD2 matches 8 bases. This CDR3 contains 14 residues. The germline V gene has CDR1 LNHDA and CDR2 SQIVND (reference sequence). With V trimmed by 5 bases and J by 0 bases, 3 bases remained unmatched. The DNA of the CDR3 is TGTGCCAGTAGTGGAACTAGCGGCTCCTACGAGCAGTACTTC. It yields the protein CASSGTSGSYEQYF.

The chain couples TRBV4-3 to TRBJ2-7; TRBD1 is a possible D gene (6 bases). Germline V gene data show CDR1 as LGHNA and CDR2 as YSLEER. V lost 0 bases and J lost 3, with 12 bases in between. The CDR3 consists of 15 residues. The CDR3 DNA follows: TGCGCCAGCAGCCAAGATTCGTCCAGGGGCTACGAGCAGTACTTC. Its translation is CASSQDSSRGYEQYF.

The rearrangement uses TRBV5-1 and TRBJ1-1; D is perhaps TRBD1 (5 bases). The V gene lost 4 bases and the J gene lost 4 bases, with 11 bases spanning the gap. The CDR3 extends over 13 amino acids. Germline V gene data show CDR1 as SGHRS and CDR2 as YFSETQ. Written as DNA, the CDR3 is TGCGCCAGCAGCACGGGGGAAAGCACTGAAGCTTTCTTT. Translation: CASSTGESTEAFF.

CDR3 DNA sequence: TGTGCCAGCAGCTTCGAGGCCGGGACCTACATGAACACTGAAGCTTTCTTT. Translated: CASSFEAGTYMNTEAFF. V is TRBV7-9 and J is TRBJ1-1; possibly TRBD1 for D (5 bases). The germline CDR1 and CDR2 sequences are SEHNR and FQNEAQ (reference sequence). V dropped 3 bases and J dropped 0 bases, with 17 bases sitting between them. The CDR3 totals 17 residues.

The chain carries TRBV20-1 and TRBJ2-5, with 8 positions matching TRBD2. The CDR3 is 11 residues long. Germline lookup yields CDR1 DFQATT and CDR2 SNEGSKA (reference sequence). Trimming removed 3 bases from V and 13 bases from J; junction bases left unmatched: 7. CDR3 residues: CSASLREGRYF. The CDR3 DNA sequence: TGCAGTGCTAGCTTACGGGAGGGCCGGTACTTC.

The rearrangement uses TRBV15 and TRBJ2-3; 7 nucleotides align to TRBD1. The CDR3 has 16 residues. With V trimmed by 2 bases and J by 2 bases, 7 bases remained unmatched. Germline V gene sequence: CDR1 LNHNV, CDR2 YYDKDF (reference sequence). CDR3 protein: CATSRLSQGDTDTQYF. CDR3 sequence (DNA): TGTGCCACCAGCAGACTATCGCAGGGGGACACAGATACGCAGTATTTT. Complete variable domain (other parts from reference TRBV15 and TRBJ2-3): DAMVIQNPRYQVTQFGKPVTLSCSQTLNHNVMYWYQQKSSQAPKLLFHYYDKDFNNEADTPDNFQSRRPNTSFCFLDIRSPGLGDTAMYLCATSRLSQGDTDTQYFGPGTRLTVL.

The V call is TRBV6-1, the J call TRBJ2-1, with D possibly TRBD2 on 5 matching bases. The ends were cut back, 5 bases at V and 7 bases at J, with 15 bases in the middle. CDR3 length: 14 residues. Per the germline V gene, CDR1 is MNHNS and CDR2 is SASEGT. In DNA, the CDR3 is TGTGCCAGCAGTCTCGGGGTTCTCCCAAATGAGCAGTTCTTC. This gives the protein CASSLGVLPNEQFF.

This chain's CDR3 is CAISLDSSEAFF. The CDR3 bases are TGTGCCATCAGTTTAGACTCTTCTGAAGCTTTCTTT. V usage is TRBV10-3 and J usage is TRBJ1-1; D uncertain. This CDR3 contains 12 residues. Germline loops: CDR1 ENHRY, CDR2 SYGVKD. V lost 5 bases to trimming and J lost 6 bases, with 10 bases between them.

The chain carries TRBV4-2 and TRBJ2-7, with TRBD2 matching over 11 bases. Germline CDR1 and CDR2: LGHNA and YNFKEQ. J lost 2 bases, V lost 4 bases, and 4 bases had no gene match. The CDR3 totals 15 residues. The DNA for the CDR3 is TGTGCCAGCAGCCGAGCACTAGCGGGAGCCTACGAGCAGTACTTC. Protein sequence: CASSRALAGAYEQYF.

The rearrangement joins TRBV6-1 to TRBJ1-2; TRBD1 aligns across 7 bases. Germline CDR1 and CDR2: MNHNS and SASEGT. The CDR3 totals 18 residues. V trimming: 1 base; J trimming: 1 base; junction bases outside the gene matches: 12. The CDR3 nucleotides read TGTGCCAGCAGTGAAGTGGGCAGGGGGGTTCGATATAACTATGGCTACACCTTC. Translated, it gives CASSEVGRGVRYNYGYTF.

The V gene is TRBV2, the J gene TRBJ2-3, with TRBD2 identical over 7 bases. The CDR3 has 14 residues. The J segment lost 5 bases and the V segment lost 8 bases, leaving 10 bases of the junction unmatched. CDR1 is SNHLY and CDR2 is FYNNEI in the germline V gene. The CDR3 protein is CASETSLGRDTQYF. CDR3 DNA: TGTGCCAGCGAGACTAGCTTAGGGCGAGATACGCAGTATTTT.

The rearrangement links TRBV9 to TRBJ2-4; 14 bases fit TRBD2. V lost 0 bases and J lost 0; bases outside the gene matches: 5. CDR1 and CDR2 (germline): SGDLS, YYNGEE. The CDR3 totals 19 residues. In nucleotides, the CDR3 is TGTGCCAGCAGCGTAGACGGACTAGCGGGAGGCCCAGCCAAAAACATTCAGTACTTC. It translates to CASSVDGLAGGPAKNIQYF.

This chain connects TRBV18 to TRBJ1-4, with D possibly TRBD1 on 6 matching bases. The CDR3 is 12 residues long. The V and J ends lost 4 bases and 7 bases respectively, with 7 bases between them. Germline CDR1 and CDR2: KGHSH and LQKENI. The DNA of the CDR3 is TGTGCCAGCTCACAAGGGGGTGAAAAACTGTTTTTT. It yields the protein CASSQGGEKLFF.

V gene TRBV5-8 combines with J gene TRBJ2-6; the match to TRBD1 covers 9 bases. The length of the CDR3 is 18 residues. The V segment lost 0 bases and the J segment 0 bases; nucleotides outside the gene matches: 4. Germline V lookup: CDR1 SGHTS, CDR2 YDEGEE. CDR3 amino acids: CASSLGTGASSGANVLTF. CDR3 sequence (DNA): TGTGCCAGCAGCTTGGGGACAGGGGCTTCCTCTGGGGCCAACGTCCTGACTTTC.

V and J are TRBV5-5 and TRBJ2-7; 9 bases agree with TRBD1. Unmatched junction bases numbered 10, after V lost 3 bases and J lost 0 bases. Germline V gene sequence: CDR1 SGHKS, CDR2 YYEKEE (reference sequence). The CDR3 covers 17 residues. CDR3 residues: CASSSPITGGSSYEQYF. As DNA, the CDR3 is TGTGCCAGCAGCTCGCCGATTACAGGGGGCAGCTCCTACGAGCAGTACTTC.

This clone turned up a few times. The chain combines TRBV7-9 with TRBJ1-4; maybe TRBD1 (6 bases). The germline V gene has CDR1 SEHNR and CDR2 FQNEAQ (reference sequence). The CDR3 runs to 15 residues. Trimming took off 3 bases at V and 3 bases at J, with 11 bases between the two ends. CDR3 sequence reads: CASSFVGAPNEKLFF. CDR3 bases: TGTGCCAGCAGCTTCGTGGGGGCCCCTAATGAAAAACTGTTTTTT.

The V gene is TRBV7-8, the J gene TRBJ1-4; the D is unclear. CDR3 size: 15 residues. Per germline, CDR1 SGHVS and CDR2 FQNEAQ. Trimming cost V 1 base and J 3 bases, with 9 bases left between them. The CDR3 nucleotides are TGTGCCAGCAGCTTAGTGGCGGCGTCTAATGAAAAACTGTTTTTT. It yields the protein CASSLVAASNEKLFF.

The V call is TRBV7-2, the J call TRBJ2-2; 7 bases are a match to TRBD1. Germline assignment: CDR1 SGHTA and CDR2 FQGNSA. The CDR3 sequence is 15 residues long. Trimming at V came to 5 bases and at J to 4 bases, leaving 7 bases not matched to a gene. CDR3 nucleotides: TGTGCCAGCAGCATCAGACAGGGAAGCACCGGGGAGCTGTTTTTT. Translating gives CASSIRQGSTGELFF.

The V and J genes are TRBV18 and TRBJ1-4; TRBD1 aligns across 9 bases. Trimming removed 2 bases from V and 7 bases from J; junction bases left unmatched: 8. Germline CDR1 is KGHSH and CDR2 is LQKENI. This CDR3 contains 16 residues. The CDR3 loop reads CASSPRGTGSFEKLFF. In nucleotides, the CDR3 is TGTGCCAGCTCACCAAGGGGGACAGGGTCATTTGAAAAACTGTTTTTT.

This sequence joins TRBV5-5 and TRBJ1-1; 7 bases align to TRBD1. J lost 7 bases, V lost 4 bases, and 7 bases had no gene match. Germline V lookup: CDR1 SGHKS, CDR2 YYEKEE (reference sequence). This CDR3 comprises 13 residues. For the CDR3, the DNA is TGTGCCAGCAGCCAGAGGGGGCGAATTGAAGCTTTCTTT. It codes for CASSQRGRIEAFF.

CDR3 sequence: CASSPGETQYF. CDR3 in DNA: TGTGCCAGCAGCCCGGGGGAGACCCAGTACTTC. V usage is TRBV7-7 and J usage is TRBJ2-5, with a weak D call TRBD2 (5 bases). Trimming removed 5 bases at V and 5 bases at J, with 6 bases between. The CDR3 sequence is 11 residues long. Germline assignment: CDR1 SSHAT and CDR2 FNYEAQ (reference sequence). The variable domain in full, with the rest retrieved from reference TRBV7-7 and TRBJ2-5, is GAGVSQSPRYKVTKRGQDVTLRCDPISSHATLYWYQQALGQGPEFLTYFNYEAQPDKSGLPSDRFSAERPEGSISTLTIQRTEQRDSAMYRCASSPGETQYFGPGTRLLVL.

This sequence joins TRBV7-9 and TRBJ1-1; D gene uncertain. V was cut by 5 bases and J by 1 base, with 8 bases left in between. This CDR3 is 13 amino acids long. The germline gives CDR1 SEHNR, CDR2 FQNEAQ (reference sequence). As DNA, the CDR3 is TGTGCCAGCAGCATCCAAGGGAACACTGAAGCTTTCTTT. Its translation: CASSIQGNTEAFF.

J is TRBJ1-1 and V is TRBV7-2; D ambiguous. This CDR3 comprises 12 residues. Germline V CDR1 and CDR2: SGHTA, FQGNSA. Trimming pared 4 bases from V and 6 bases from J, leaving 9 bases between. CDR3 region: CASSYLGAEAFF. In nucleotides, the CDR3 is TGTGCCAGCAGCTACCTCGGGGCTGAAGCTTTCTTT.

The genes are TRBV5-1 and TRBJ2-5; D is perhaps TRBD1 (6 bases). The germline gives CDR1 SGHRS, CDR2 YFSETQ. V lost 3 bases and J lost 5, with 14 bases in between. The CDR3 runs to 14 residues. CDR3 DNA sequence: TGCGCCAGCAGCTCCGGACAGTCTCTCGAGACCCAGTACTTC. Translated, it gives CASSSGQSLETQYF.

This rearrangement joins TRBV15 to TRBJ1-4, with D unresolved. This CDR3 has 14 residues. CDR1 and CDR2 (germline): LNHNV, YYDKDF (reference sequence). Trimming pared 3 bases from V and 0 bases from J, leaving 5 bases between. In nucleotides, the CDR3 is TGTGCCACCAGCAGGGTTACAACTAATGAAAAACTGTTTTTT. This sequence encodes CATSRVTTNEKLFF.

Comment on this clone: Different DNA sequences within this sample yield the same CDR3. This chain connects TRBV15 to TRBJ1-5; D perhaps matches TRBD1 (5 bases). Trimming shortened V by 0 bases and J by 6 bases, and 9 bases separated the two germline ends. CDR1 is LNHNV and CDR2 is YYDKDF in the germline V gene (reference sequence). This CDR3 has 14 amino acids. The CDR3 nucleotides are TGTGCCACCAGCAGAGATAGGGGTCCTCAGCCCCAGCATTTT. The encoded protein is CATSRDRGPQPQHF.

CDR3 DNA sequence: TGTGCCAGCAGCATGCCGGCCACCCCAGAGACCCAGTACTTC. This sequence encodes CASSMPATPETQYF. The chain carries TRBV7-9 and TRBJ2-5; no clear D gene. Germline CDR1 reads SEHNR; CDR2 reads FQNEAQ (reference sequence). Trimming shortened V by 5 bases and J by 4 bases, and 14 bases separated the two germline ends. The CDR3 totals 14 residues.

The chain has TRBV18 and TRBJ1-4; perhaps TRBD1 as D (5 bases). Per germline, CDR1 KGHSH and CDR2 LQKENI. This CDR3 spans 14 amino acids. The germline V and J ends were trimmed by 3 bases and 8 bases, with 13 bases remaining between them. The chain's CDR3 is CASSPGAWGEKLFF. CDR3 nucleotides: TGTGCCAGCTCACCCGGGGCGTGGGGCGAAAAACTGTTTTTT.

The chain combines TRBV28 with TRBJ2-6; no firm D call. Trimming left V 7 bases short and J 1 base short, with 2 bases between. Germline V gene lookup returns CDR1 MDHEN and CDR2 SYDVKM. The CDR3 sequence is 12 residues long. CDR3 region: CASKSGANVLTF. CDR3 nucleotides: TGTGCCAGCAAGTCTGGGGCCAACGTCCTGACTTTC. Full variable domain (missing parts from reference TRBV28 and TRBJ2-6): DVKVTQSSRYLVKRTGEKVFLECVQDMDHENMFWYRQDPGLGLRLIYFSYDVKMKEKGDIPEGYSVSREKKERFSLILESASTNQTSMYLCASKSGANVLTFGAGSRLTVL.

This clone has just a few counts. This rearrangement joins TRBV7-2 to TRBJ2-3; no clear D gene. In germline, CDR1 is SGHTA, CDR2 FQGNSA. This CDR3 is 12 amino acids long. V was cut by 4 bases and J by 6 bases, with 8 bases left in between. As DNA, the CDR3 is TGTGCCAGCAGCTACATGCGGGATACGCAGTATTTT. Its translation: CASSYMRDTQYF.

DNA for the CDR3: TGCGCCAGCAGCTTGCCACAGACTGGGTATGGCTACACCTTC. It encodes CASSLPQTGYGYTF. The rearrangement links TRBV5-1 to TRBJ1-2; D call uncertain. Trimming took 1 base from V and 5 from J, leaving 12 bases between them. CDR1 and CDR2 (germline): SGHRS, YFSETQ. The CDR3 is 14 residues long.